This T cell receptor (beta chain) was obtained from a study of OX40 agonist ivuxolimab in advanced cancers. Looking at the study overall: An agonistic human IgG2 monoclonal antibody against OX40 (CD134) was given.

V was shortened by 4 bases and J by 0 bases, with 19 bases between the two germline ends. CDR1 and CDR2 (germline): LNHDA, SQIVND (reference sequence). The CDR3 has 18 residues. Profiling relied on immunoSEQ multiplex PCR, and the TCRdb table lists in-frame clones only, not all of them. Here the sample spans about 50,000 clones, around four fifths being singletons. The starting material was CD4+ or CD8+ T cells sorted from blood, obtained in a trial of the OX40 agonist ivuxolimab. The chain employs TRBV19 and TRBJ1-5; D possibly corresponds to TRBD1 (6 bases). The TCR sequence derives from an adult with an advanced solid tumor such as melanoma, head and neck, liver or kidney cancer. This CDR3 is CASSTSGPRGASNQPQHF. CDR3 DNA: TGTGCCAGTAGTACTTCCGGGCCACGGGGGGCTAGCAATCAGCCCCAGCATTTT.